This TCR beta chain came from a study of cytomegalovirus exposure and HLA in healthy donors. Only in-frame clones appear in the TCRdb table, and some are missing; sequencing was by immunoSEQ multiplex PCR. The sample lists about 43,000 clones, about 93% occurring once. The CDR3 sequence is 18 residues long. Germline lookup yields CDR1 LGHNA and CDR2 YNFKEQ. V was pared by 4 bases and J by 5 bases, with 11 bases of the junction left unmatched. The TCR originated in a man between 18 and 29 years old in good health and CMV-seronegative. V usage is TRBV4-2 and J usage is TRBJ2-3, with 14 nucleotides matching TRBD2. The specimen sequenced was PBMCs. Here the CDR3 DNA reads TGTGCCAGCAGCCCAAACCCGGGACTAGCGGGAGATAAAGATACGCAGTATTTT. Its translation is CASSPNPGLAGDKDTQYF.